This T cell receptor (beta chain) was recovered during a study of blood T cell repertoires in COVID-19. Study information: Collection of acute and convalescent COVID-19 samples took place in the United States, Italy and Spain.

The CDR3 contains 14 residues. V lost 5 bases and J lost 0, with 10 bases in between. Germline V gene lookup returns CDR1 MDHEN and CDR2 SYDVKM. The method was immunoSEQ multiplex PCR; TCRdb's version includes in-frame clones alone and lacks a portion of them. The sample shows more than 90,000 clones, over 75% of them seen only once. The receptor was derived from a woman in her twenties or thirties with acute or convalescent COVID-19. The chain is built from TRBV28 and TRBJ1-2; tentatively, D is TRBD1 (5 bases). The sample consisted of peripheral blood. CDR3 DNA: TGTGCCAGCAGTCGTACAGGAGCTAACTATGGCTACACCTTC. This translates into CASSRTGANYGYTF.